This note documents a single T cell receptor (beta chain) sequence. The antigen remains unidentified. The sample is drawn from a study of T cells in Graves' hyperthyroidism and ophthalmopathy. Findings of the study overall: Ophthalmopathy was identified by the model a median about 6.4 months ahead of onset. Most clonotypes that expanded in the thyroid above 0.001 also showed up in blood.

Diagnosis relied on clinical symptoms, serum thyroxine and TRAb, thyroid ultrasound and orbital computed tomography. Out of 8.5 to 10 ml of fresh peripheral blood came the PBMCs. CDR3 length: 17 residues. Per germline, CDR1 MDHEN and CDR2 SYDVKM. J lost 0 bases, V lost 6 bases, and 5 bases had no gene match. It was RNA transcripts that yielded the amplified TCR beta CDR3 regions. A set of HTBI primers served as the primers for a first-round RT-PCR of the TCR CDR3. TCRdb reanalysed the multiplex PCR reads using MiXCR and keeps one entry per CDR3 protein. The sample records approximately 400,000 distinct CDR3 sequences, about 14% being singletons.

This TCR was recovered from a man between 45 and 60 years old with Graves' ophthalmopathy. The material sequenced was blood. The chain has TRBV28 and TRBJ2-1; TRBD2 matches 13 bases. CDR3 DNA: TGTGCCAGCAGCTCCGGGACTAGCGGGGACTCCTACAATGAGCAGTTCTTC. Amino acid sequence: CASSSGTSGDSYNEQFF. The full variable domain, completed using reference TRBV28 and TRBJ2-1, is DVKVTQSSRYLVKRTGEKVFLECVQDMDHENMFWYRQDPGLGLRLIYFSYDVKMKEKGDIPEGYSVSREKKERFSLILESASTNQTSMYLCASSSGTSGDSYNEQFFGPGTRLTVL.